These T cell receptor beta chains were read from a single sample in a study of blood T cell repertoires in COVID-19. This table comes from immunoSEQ multiplex PCR, and its TCRdb copy is limited to in-frame clones, with some not included. In the table there are more than 65,000 clones, 70% to 90% of which are singletons. Sequencing input: peripheral blood. These receptors all come from a woman older than 75 with active or convalescent COVID-19. CDR3s leave out the opening cysteine and the closing phenylalanine or tryptophan. Expanded clones are given a class, and other clones once, few, many or no size at all.

11 TRBJ1-6 TRBV3-1/TRBV3-2 NA ASSQGGVSPLH
17 TRBJ1-6 TRBV6-4 NA ASNSGTGGEGDQNSPLH
13 TRBJ2-7 TRBV19 NA ASSIGIGRAYEQY
12 TRBJ2-7 TRBV7-9 NA ASSWTGDSYEQY
14 TRBJ1-6 TRBV19 few ASSITGAGRNSPLH
10 TRBJ1-4 TRBV11-2 once ASSLVTGKLF
14 TRBJ2-1 TRBV28 NA ASSLGSGTTYNEQF
10 TRBJ2-5 TRBV7-2 NA ASSFGGETQY
11 TRBJ1-1 TRBV3-1/TRBV3-2 NA ASSYRGVTEAF
14 TRBJ2-3 TRBV5-5 NA ASSLGSGPLPDTQY
13 TRBJ2-7 TRBV15 NA ATSREGQGAYEQY
12 TRBJ1-5 TRBV7-2 NA ASSLEVVAQPQH
12 TRBJ2-1 TRBV6-6 NA ASSPSTGTGSQF
13 TRBJ2-7 TRBV3-1/TRBV3-2 NA ASSQFGAGGYEQY
11 TRBJ2-7 TRBV5-1 NA ASRTGSGYEQY
12 TRBJ2-5 TRBV24-1 NA ATSGLSDQETQY
12 TRBJ2-7 TRBV7-9 NA ASSLESGPYEQY
10 TRBJ2-1 TRBV12-3/TRBV12-4 NA ASSLGGNEQF
10 TRBJ1-2 TRBV2 NA ASSDSYYGYT
12 TRBJ1-1 TRBV7-2 NA ASSFRDRGTEAF
12 TRBJ1-3 TRBV9 few ASSSASGGNTIY
14 TRBJ1-5 TRBV30 NA AWSGGDVRSNQPQH
12 TRBJ2-7 TRBV27 once ASSQHEGAYEQY
11 TRBJ1-2 TRBV30 few AWSVGGAYGYT
14 TRBJ2-3 TRBV5-4 NA ASTWLQQGSTDTQY
11 TRBJ1-2 TRBV28 few ASSLPGYYGYT
15 TRBJ2-1 TRBV9 once ASSVGGSGRALNEQF
12 TRBJ2-2 TRBV30 NA AWSKNTNTGELF
10 TRBJ2-7 TRBV10-1 NA AKRRQHYEQY
13 TRBJ2-3 TRBV7-2 NA ASSFQRGGGDTQY
9 TRBJ2-5 TRBV20-1 NA SARIRETQY
11 TRBJ2-5 TRBV24-1 NA ATSASGVGTQY
14 TRBJ2-1 TRBV5-1 NA ASSWGLAGGYNEQF
12 TRBJ1-5 TRBV10-3 NA AISENGGDQPQH
16 TRBJ2-3 TRBV5-1 once ASSLRTGRQGATDTQY
15 TRBJ2-1 TRBV3-1/TRBV3-2 NA ASSFRVGAGAYNEQF
13 TRBJ2-3 TRBV10-2 NA ASSLRDTADDTQY
15 TRBJ2-5 TRBV10-3 once AISESPAGWKQETQY
12 TRBJ2-2 TRBV7-2 NA ASSLGQGVGELF
9 TRBJ2-5 TRBV12-3/TRBV12-4 once ASSPRETQY
14 TRBJ2-5 TRBV6-5 NA ASSYGDGRPQETQY
10 TRBJ1-1 TRBV12-3/TRBV12-4 NA ASSPRGTEAF
11 TRBJ2-5 TRBV3-1/TRBV3-2 NA ASSQDNQETQY